The TCR beta chain under discussion was sequenced for a study of breast tumors, draining lymph nodes, adjacent tissues. By sample share, this clonotype is medium-sized. Its specificity is unknown. Looked up from germline, CDR1 is DFQATT and CDR2 is SNEGSKA (reference sequence). The CDR3 is 12 amino acids. V was clipped by 3 bases and J by 8 bases, with 12 bases between them. TCRdb re-called the multiplex PCR reads with MiXCR, one entry per CDR3 protein. The sample shows some 22,000 distinct CDR3 sequences, about 38% of them seen only once. Points from the study as a whole: Tumor TCR diversity was below lymph nodes but above nontumor tissue. The data were judged consistent with most tumor T cells coming from lymph node and expanding in tumor.

The chain recombines TRBV20-1 with TRBJ2-3; the D gene is possibly TRBD2 (6 bases). The TCR comes from a female donor with breast cancer. Some clones in this sample may be carry-over from other donors' samples. The sample taken for sequencing was breast tumor tissue. In nucleotides, the CDR3 is TGCAGTGCTAGGGCAAGGGGAGGTACGCAGTATTTT. It codes for CSARARGGTQYF.